This paragraph reports one TCR beta chain. The antigen is unknown. At one of its ends the junction is not consistent with the germline gene, which may arise from a read error. The data originate from a study of cytomegalovirus exposure and HLA in healthy donors. Study-wide results and caveats: Whilst most TCR sequences proved rare, a subset of public TCRs occurred across many donors. Some TCR beta chains (roughly 160 of them) were listed as cytomegalovirus-associated. According to a subsequent analysis, TCR clusters from the first cohort were inclined to appear together in the 120 validation repertoires.

Repertoires were generated with immunoSEQ multiplex PCR, while TCRdb's copy carries only in-frame clones and drops some. The sample includes a few hundred thousand clones, nearly 90% seen only once; the top ten take under 0.45%. In germline, CDR1 is SSHAT, CDR2 FNYEAQ (reference sequence). CDR3 length: 16 amino acids. Material: PBMCs. The TCR was taken from a woman younger than 35 in good health and CMV-seronegative. The V and J genes are TRBV7-7 and TRBJ2-1; D may be TRBD1 or TRBD2 (6 bases each). For the CDR3, the DNA is TGTGCTAGCAGCTTAGGGGGGCCAACCACCTACAATGAGCAGTTCTTC. Translation: CASSLGGPTTYNEQFF.